This TCR beta chain was identified in a study of cytomegalovirus exposure and HLA in healthy donors. Study-level points and caveats: Later analysis placed DRB1 highest and HLA-C lowest in TCR association rates, which differed by HLA locus.

60 Vbeta and 13 Jbeta primers were used in PCR. Sequenced by immunoSEQ multiplex PCR; TCRdb stores in-frame clones only, minus some. This sample has approximately 59,000 clones, with around 80% found just once. Regarding this clone: Its specificity is unknown.

Germline V CDR1 and CDR2: MNHNS, SASEGT. With 1 base removed from V and 5 bases from J, the gap between germline ends came to 23 bases. This CDR3 is 18 amino acids long. The sequenced sample was PBMCs. The V gene is TRBV6-1, the J gene TRBJ1-1; a weak D match, TRBD1 (6 bases). This sequence was found in a girl between 5 and 17 years old in good health and CMV-seropositive. This CDR3 reads CASSEGWQGTLGTTEAFF. CDR3 nucleotides: TGTGCCAGCAGTGAAGGATGGCAGGGGACATTGGGAACAACTGAAGCTTTCTTT.